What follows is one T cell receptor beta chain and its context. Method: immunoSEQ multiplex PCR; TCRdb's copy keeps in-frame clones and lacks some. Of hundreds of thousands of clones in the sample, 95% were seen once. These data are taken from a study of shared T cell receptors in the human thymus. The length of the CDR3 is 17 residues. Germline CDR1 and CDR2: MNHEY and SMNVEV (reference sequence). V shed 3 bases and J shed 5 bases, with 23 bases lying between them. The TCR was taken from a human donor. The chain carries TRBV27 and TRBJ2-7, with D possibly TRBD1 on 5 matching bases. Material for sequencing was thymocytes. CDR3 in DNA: TGTGCCAGCAGTTTTGGGGCCGTAGGGCCTAAATCCCACGAGCAGTACTTC. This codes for CASSFGAVGPKSHEQYF.